This T cell receptor beta chain was found in a study of blood T cell repertoires in COVID-19. The wider study: Samples representing acute and convalescent COVID-19 were sourced from the United States, Italy and Spain. Nucleic acid was either cDNA or gDNA, and it came from T cells, B-cell-depleted T cells, or PBMCs.

Authors' analysis steps: Researchers report that nucleated cell counts were estimated from reference gene primer amplification. Repertoires were generated with immunoSEQ multiplex PCR, while TCRdb's copy carries only in-frame clones and drops some. V and J calls and clone size come straight from that table; D and trimming were deduced from the DNA. The data hold approximately 98,000 clones, with 70% to 85% observed a single time. The material sequenced was peripheral blood. This TCR came from a woman aged 40 to 50 with acute or convalescent COVID-19.

The CDR3: CASSLVGTGGTSGANVLTF. The CDR3 bases are TGTGCCAGCAGCTTAGTGGGGACAGGAGGCACCTCTGGGGCCAACGTCCTGACTTTC. J is TRBJ2-6 and V is TRBV7-2; 8 bases align to TRBD1. Germline-derived CDR1 and CDR2 are SGHTA and FQGNSA. The J segment lost 0 bases and the V segment lost 1 base, leaving 8 bases of the junction unmatched. There are 19 residues in the CDR3.